Only a few counts were recorded for the clone carrying this T cell receptor (beta chain). Profiled with immunoSEQ multiplex PCR; TCRdb holds only in-frame clones, not every one. The table has 90,000 to 120,000 clones, 80% to 85% seen once. These data are taken from a study of T cell clones after liver transplantation. Study background: In this trial, immunosuppression withdrawal was attempted within 2 years of liver transplant. Timepoints were pre-transplant, pre-withdrawal, and after withdrawal was completed or failed.

This receptor was identified in a human donor who received a liver transplant. This specimen was CD4+ T cells from blood, taken before liver transplant.

This chain's CDR3 is CASSFLGRSHEQYF. The CDR3 DNA reads as TGTGCCAGCAGCTTTTTGGGAAGATCCCACGAGCAGTACTTC. This chain links TRBV7-9 with TRBJ2-7; D is undetermined. The V and J ends lost 3 bases and 5 bases respectively, with 14 bases between them. Germline values: CDR1 SEHNR, CDR2 FQNEAQ (reference sequence). This CDR3 is built from 14 residues.